The 7 T cell receptor beta chains below come from one sample, sequenced in a study of blood T cells in healthy people across ages. A J-beta primer mix and a sample-barcoded 5' primer were used in a second PCR of roughly 6 to 11 cycles. TCRdb redid the calling of the 5' RACE reads with MiXCR, one entry per CDR3 protein. The sample lists about 900,000 distinct CDR3 sequences, around 48% occurring once. Material for sequencing was blood. Receptors were obtained from a man aged 25-45 years in good health.

V and J are TRBV7-2 and TRBJ1-2, with D maybe TRBD1 (6 bases). Trimming cost V 1 base and J 2 bases, with 11 bases left between them. The CDR3 runs 15 residues. The germline V gene has CDR1 SGHTA and CDR2 FQGNSA. The DNA for the CDR3 is TGTGCCAGCAGCTTAGGCCTCGGGACAAACTATGGCTACACCTTC. Protein: CASSLGLGTNYGYTF. The complete variable domain, with remaining parts taken from reference TRBV7-2 and TRBJ1-2, reads GAGVSQSPSNKVTEKGKDVELRCDPISGHTALYWYRQSLGQGLEFLIYFQGNSAPDKSGLPSDRFSAERTGGSVSTLTIQRTQQEDSAVYLCASSLGLGTNYGYTFGSGTRLTVV.

With regard to this clonotype: Compared with germline, one end of the junction differs, possibly owing to a read error. The rearrangement links TRBV12-3 or TRBV12-4 to TRBJ2-5; D not resolved. There are 15 residues in the CDR3. The CDR3, as DNA: TGTGCCAACAGTTTAGCCCTGGGCAGGAAAGAGACCCAGTACTTC. This codes for CANSLALGRKETQYF.

Note on this clonotype: This may arise from a read error, as a much more abundant clone is one base away. CDR3 in DNA: TGTGCCAGCAGCCCACCAGGGGGCCAAGAGACCCTGTACTTC. As protein: CASSPPGGQETLYF. The chain is built from TRBV11-2 and TRBJ2-5; 8 nucleotides agree with TRBD1. CDR1 is SGHAT, CDR2 FQNNGV, per germline. The CDR3 consists of 14 residues.

The chain is built from TRBV29-1 and TRBJ2-5; a weak D match, TRBD2 (6 bases). This CDR3 spans 13 amino acids. The ends were cut back, 2 bases at V and 4 bases at J, with 11 bases in the middle. Germline V gene sequence: CDR1 SQVTM, CDR2 ANQGSEA. This CDR3 is CSVETGTLETQYF. Written as DNA, the CDR3 is TGCAGCGTTGAAACCGGGACTTTAGAGACCCAGTACTTC.

This clonotype was counted between two and nine times. V and J are TRBV12-3 or TRBV12-4 and TRBJ2-7; D remains unclear. Trimming stripped 7 bases from V and 2 bases from J, with 6 bases between. This CDR3 is built from 11 residues. The CDR3 nucleotides are TGTGCCAGCACAGCCGCCTACGAGCAGTACTTC. It codes for CASTAAYEQYF.

V usage is TRBV28 and J usage is TRBJ2-2; D is unresolved. The CDR3 covers 14 residues. The germline V gene has CDR1 MDHEN and CDR2 SYDVKM. Trimming cost V 3 bases and J 9 bases, with 14 bases left between them. This chain's CDR3 is CASSLIKGYRELFF. CDR3 bases: TGTGCCAGCAGTTTGATAAAGGGCTACCGGGAGCTGTTTTTT. The entire variable domain, with the rest obtained from reference TRBV28 and TRBJ2-2, is as follows: DVKVTQSSRYLVKRTGEKVFLECVQDMDHENMFWYRQDPGLGLRLIYFSYDVKMKEKGDIPEGYSVSREKKERFSLILESASTNQTSMYLCASSLIKGYRELFFGEGSRLTVL.

This clonotype was seen more than once but under ten times. The gene calls are TRBV6-2 or TRBV6-3 and TRBJ2-1; D unresolved. V dropped 2 bases and J dropped 8 bases, with 4 bases sitting between them. There are 11 residues in the CDR3. In germline, CDR1 is MNHEY, CDR2 SVGEGT. In DNA form, the CDR3 reads TGTGCCAGCAGTTACCTCTATGAGCAGTTCTTC. It yields the protein CASSYLYEQFF.